Presented here are 31 T cell receptor beta chains from one specimen sequenced in a study of ipilimumab plus nivolumab after autologous stem cell transplantation (dated by TCRdb to the early 2020s). Library preparation used the immunoSEQ multiplex PCR assay. TCRdb took over this immuneACCESS table, retaining in-frame rearrangements with V and J assigned. Such tables are incomplete; in checked studies, under half of the missing clones stem from an unresolved V gene, and the remainder is unexplained. The sample includes fewer than 95,000 clones, with 83% observed a single time. 2.2% of the sample rests with the top ten. The specimen was PBMCs, collected in a trial of ipilimumab plus nivolumab as post-transplant consolidation. The receptors shown here come from a male donor with diffuse large B-cell lymphoma.

The rearrangement joins TRBV7-9 to TRBJ2-7; D gene ambiguous. Trimming cost V 5 bases and J 5 bases, with 10 bases left between them. The CDR3 has 12 amino acids. Germline V gene lookup returns CDR1 SEHNR and CDR2 FQNEAQ (reference sequence). The CDR3 loop reads CASSMDVDEQYF. DNA of the CDR3: TGTGCCAGCAGCATGGACGTCGACGAGCAGTACTTC. Combining the CDR3 with reference TRBV7-9 and TRBJ2-7 gives the whole variable domain DTGVSQNPRHKITKRGQNVTFRCDPISEHNRLYWYRQTLGQGPEFLTYFQNEAQLEKSRLLSDRFSAERPKGSFSTLEIQRTEQGDSAMYLCASSMDVDEQYFGPGTRLTVT.

The V and J genes are TRBV6-4 and TRBJ2-7, with TRBD1 as a possible D gene (5 bases). V was clipped by 5 bases and J by 1 base, with 12 bases between them. The CDR3 contains 14 residues. Germline V gene sequence: CDR1 MRHNA, CDR2 SNTAGT. CDR3 coding DNA: TGTGCCAGCAGTTACGCAGGGAAGTCCTACGAGCAGTACTTC. It encodes CASSYAGKSYEQYF.

This rearrangement joins TRBV6-6 to TRBJ2-6, with D uncertain. CDR3 length equals 14 residues. CDR1 and CDR2 (germline): MNHNY, SVGAGI (reference sequence). Trimming removed 11 bases at V and 2 bases at J, with 13 bases between. The CDR3 spells CASKGVPGANVLTF. The CDR3 nucleotides read TGTGCCTCCAAGGGTGTACCTGGGGCCAACGTCCTGACTTTC.

CDR3 nucleotides: TGTGCCACGTCCGGGACAGGGGGCCAAGGGCAAGCTTTCTTT. Amino acids: CATSGTGGQGQAFF. The chain employs TRBV2 and TRBJ1-1; the match to TRBD1 covers 12 bases. CDR3 length equals 14 residues. Trimming took 10 bases from V and 9 from J; bases not matched to a gene: 12. Germline CDR1 reads SNHLY; CDR2 reads FYNNEI.

The CDR3 DNA sequence: TGTGCCAGCAGTGAATTTGGGGGCCCAGAGACCCAGTACTTC. It codes for CASSEFGGPETQYF. The chain employs TRBV2 and TRBJ2-5; D possibly corresponds to TRBD1 (6 bases). Germline CDR1 reads SNHLY; CDR2 reads FYNNEI. V lost 2 bases and J lost 4, with 11 bases in between. CDR3 length equals 14 residues.

V and J are TRBV7-2 and TRBJ2-7; the D call may be TRBD1 or TRBD2 (5 bases each). CDR1 and CDR2 (germline): SGHTA, FQGNSA. V lost 5 bases and J 2 bases, leaving 16 bases between the germline ends. The CDR3 runs to 15 residues. CDR3 nucleotides: TGTGCCAGCAGCACAGCTGGGGGTCCCACCTACGAGCAGTACTTC. This codes for CASSTAGGPTYEQYF.

The chain employs TRBV18 and TRBJ2-5; 8 nucleotides match TRBD1. Germline lookup yields CDR1 KGHSH and CDR2 LQKENI. There are 15 residues in the CDR3. With V trimmed by 2 bases and J by 2 bases, 4 bases remained unmatched. The CDR3 here is CASSPIGQGQETQYF. The CDR3 nucleotides are TGTGCCAGCTCACCAATTGGACAGGGACAAGAGACCCAGTACTTC.

The J gene is TRBJ2-7, the V gene TRBV11-1; D is perhaps TRBD1 (6 bases). V was shortened by 5 bases and J by 3 bases, with 11 bases between the two germline ends. Germline lookup yields CDR1 SGHAT and CDR2 FQDESV (reference sequence). This CDR3 region has 13 residues. This CDR3 reads CASSGGHIYEQYF. DNA of the CDR3: TGTGCCAGCAGCGGGGGACACATCTACGAGCAGTACTTC.

The J gene is TRBJ1-1, the V gene TRBV11-3; perhaps TRBD1 as D (5 bases). Trimming took 0 bases from V and 3 from J, leaving 5 bases between them. The length of the CDR3 is 13 residues. CDR1 and CDR2 (germline): SGHNT, YENEEA. CDR3 coding DNA: TGTGCCAGCAGCTTAGAAGGGGACACTGAAGCTTTCTTT. Residues: CASSLEGDTEAFF.

V usage is TRBV19 and J usage is TRBJ1-1; TRBD1 might be the D (6 bases). The CDR3 totals 12 residues. In germline, CDR1 is LNHDA, CDR2 SQIVND (reference sequence). Trimming removed 7 bases at V and 2 bases at J, with 8 bases between. The DNA of the CDR3 is TGTGCCAGTAAGGACAGTAACACTGAAGCTTTCTTT. Protein sequence: CASKDSNTEAFF.

This chain links TRBV19 with TRBJ1-2, with D unclear. CDR1 is LNHDA and CDR2 is SQIVND in the germline V gene (reference sequence). This CDR3 comprises 15 residues. Between the trimmed V and J ends, which lost 5 bases and 9 bases, there was a span of 22 bases. The CDR3 loop is CASSPPGGRSRSYTF. CDR3 nucleotides: TGTGCCAGTAGTCCCCCGGGAGGAAGGTCTAGGAGCTACACCTTC. Combining the CDR3 with reference TRBV19 and TRBJ1-2 gives the whole variable domain DGGITQSPKYLFRKEGQNVTLSCEQNLNHDAMYWYRQDPGQGLRLIYYSQIVNDFQKGDIAEGYSVSREKKESFPLTVTSAQKNPTAFYLCASSPPGGRSRSYTFGSGTRLTVV.

The chain has TRBV6-1 and TRBJ2-7; the match to TRBD1 covers 9 bases. V was clipped by 7 bases and J by 7 bases; unmatched bases: 11. Germline V lookup: CDR1 MNHNS, CDR2 SASEGT. The CDR3 is 14 amino acids. CDR3 sequence (DNA): TGTGCCAGCACCGGACAGGGGAAAATATCGGAGCAGTACTTC. Protein: CASTGQGKISEQYF.

This chain uses TRBV4-1 with TRBJ1-1, with D perhaps TRBD1 (5 bases). The CDR3 runs 14 residues. The V gene's germline CDR1 is MGHRA and CDR2 YSYEKL. V lost 4 bases and J lost 0, with 9 bases in between. This CDR3 is CASSPGPLNTEAFF. DNA for the CDR3: TGCGCCAGCAGCCCGGGACCGCTGAACACTGAAGCTTTCTTT.

The CDR3 protein is CASSQGGLGTGLYEQYF. As DNA, the CDR3 is TGCGCCAGCAGCCAAGGAGGGCTGGGGACAGGGTTGTACGAGCAGTACTTC. The rearrangement links TRBV4-1 to TRBJ2-7; 9 bases line up with TRBD1. Germline V gene data show CDR1 as MGHRA and CDR2 as YSYEKL. The trim removed 1 base at V and 4 bases at J, leaving 11 bases unmatched. This CDR3 comprises 17 residues.

This rearrangement joins TRBV9 to TRBJ2-2; 7 bases are a match to TRBD2. CDR1 and CDR2 (germline): SGDLS, YYNGEE. The CDR3 sequence is 14 residues long. The V gene end was trimmed by 0 bases and the J gene end by 6 bases; junction bases not matched to a gene: 2. The CDR3 DNA reads as TGTGCCAGCAGCGTAGAGACTAGCCCCGGGGAGCTGTTTTTT. As protein: CASSVETSPGELFF.

The chain combines TRBV2 with TRBJ2-2; the D is unclear. Germline CDR1 SNHLY, CDR2 FYNNEI. The CDR3 totals 14 residues. V was trimmed by 2 bases and J by 3 bases, leaving 7 bases between them. The CDR3 DNA is TGTGCCAGCAGTGAACAGGCCGACACCGGGGAGCTGTTTTTT. Amino acids: CASSEQADTGELFF.

The genes are TRBV6-5 and TRBJ1-2; TRBD1 matches at 7 bases. V was clipped by 4 bases and J by 0 bases; unmatched bases: 5. Per germline, CDR1 MNHEY and CDR2 SVGAGI. There are 15 residues in the CDR3. The chain's CDR3 is CASSSGQSTNYGYTF. CDR3 nucleotides: TGTGCCAGCAGTTCGGGACAGTCCACTAACTATGGCTACACCTTC.

This clone turned up a few times. The CDR3 nucleotides read TGTGCCAGCAGCTTACAGCACAGCTCGAATGAGCAGTTCTTC. Protein sequence: CASSLQHSSNEQFF. The gene calls are TRBV7-3 and TRBJ2-1, with D hard to call. Germline-derived CDR1 and CDR2 are SGHTA and FQGTGA. V shed 2 bases and J shed 7 bases, with 12 bases lying between them. This CDR3 region has 14 residues.

V usage is TRBV7-3 and J usage is TRBJ2-7; TRBD1 might be the D (6 bases). CDR1 and CDR2 from the germline V gene are SGHTA and FQGTGA. The CDR3 runs 15 residues. V lost 6 bases and J lost 6, with 21 bases in between. CDR3 residues: CASRDVGAGDVEQYF. CDR3 DNA: TGTGCCAGCAGGGACGTTGGGGCAGGGGATGTCGAGCAGTACTTC.

V gene TRBV7-6 combines with J gene TRBJ1-1; D not resolved. Germline lookup yields CDR1 SGHVS and CDR2 FNYEAQ. The CDR3 loop spans 14 amino acids. V was trimmed by 0 bases and J by 4 bases, leaving 9 bases between them. The CDR3: CASSLAAGITEAFF. The DNA for the CDR3 is TGTGCCAGCAGCTTAGCCGCGGGAATCACTGAAGCTTTCTTT.

The chain has TRBV2 and TRBJ2-5, with D unresolved. The J call may not be correct, given that the DNA end is closer to TRBJ2-7. CDR1 is SNHLY, CDR2 FYNNEI, per germline. This CDR3 has 11 residues. DNA of the CDR3: TGTGCCAGCACCTCAAGCTACGAGCAGTACTTC. Protein product: CASTSSYEQYF.

The J gene is TRBJ2-3, the V gene TRBV7-9, with D possibly called TRBD1 or TRBD2 (6 bases each). The CDR3 spans 18 residues. V was pared by 5 bases and J by 5 bases, with 26 bases between. Germline V gene sequence: CDR1 SEHNR, CDR2 FQNEAQ (reference sequence). CDR3 region: CASSPPLTFGGPRDTQYF. CDR3 DNA sequence: TGTGCCAGCAGCCCGCCGTTAACCTTCGGGGGCCCGAGAGATACGCAGTATTTT.

V gene TRBV11-2 combines with J gene TRBJ1-4; D is uncertain. CDR1 and CDR2 from the germline V gene are SGHAT and FQNNGV. Trimming pared 5 bases from V and 8 bases from J, leaving 12 bases between. This CDR3 region has 13 residues. Written as DNA, the CDR3 is TGTGCCAGCAGCCGTCCCTGGCGGGAAAAACTGTTTTTT. It yields the protein CASSRPWREKLFF.

The gene calls are TRBV6-1 and TRBJ1-2, with D unclear. V was cut by 6 bases and J by 5 bases, with 10 bases left in between. The length of the CDR3 is 12 residues. Germline V CDR1 and CDR2: MNHNS, SASEGT. The CDR3 region is CASRSGGYGYTF. DNA for the CDR3: TGTGCCAGCAGGAGCGGAGGGTATGGCTACACCTTC.

CDR3 residues: CASGFASIRETQYF. As DNA, the CDR3 is TGTGCTAGTGGTTTTGCCTCGATACGAGAGACCCAGTACTTC. The chain links TRBV12-5 to TRBJ2-5, with D hard to call. The CDR3 extends over 14 amino acids. V was clipped by 3 bases and J by 4 bases, with 12 bases between them. The germline CDR1 and CDR2 sequences are LGHNT and FRNRAP.

The chain recombines TRBV9 with TRBJ1-3; D gene ambiguous. The CDR3 is made up of 14 amino acids. V was trimmed by 4 bases and J by 1 base, leaving 9 bases between them. The germline V gene encodes CDR1 SGDLS and CDR2 YYNGEE. The DNA for the CDR3 is TGTGCCAGCAGCCTCGCTGTGTCTGGAAACACCATATATTTT. Its translation is CASSLAVSGNTIYF.

This clone is a singleton in its sample. V gene TRBV5-6 combines with J gene TRBJ1-2; D is ambiguous. Trimming took 3 bases from V and 5 from J, leaving 20 bases between them. Germline CDR1 SGHDT, CDR2 YYEEEE. The CDR3 is 16 residues long. The CDR3 DNA is TGTGCCAGCAGCTCATACGACCGTAAACCGAAATATGGCTACACCTTC. It translates to CASSSYDRKPKYGYTF.

This clone is a singleton in its sample. The chain recombines TRBV27 with TRBJ2-5; D is undetermined. Trimming removed 4 bases from V and 2 bases from J, with 8 bases in between. The CDR3 consists of 13 residues. CDR1 MNHEY and CDR2 SMNVEV come from the germline V gene (reference sequence). The CDR3 loop is CASSWGLQETQYF. In DNA form, the CDR3 reads TGTGCCAGCAGTTGGGGTCTACAAGAGACCCAGTACTTC.

V gene TRBV5-1 combines with J gene TRBJ2-1; 10 bases fit TRBD2. CDR1 and CDR2 from the germline V gene are SGHRS and YFSETQ. J was trimmed by 5 bases and V by 0 bases; bases with no gene match: 2. This CDR3 spans 15 amino acids. In DNA form, the CDR3 reads TGCGCCAGCAGCTTGGCACTAGCGGGGAACAATGAGCAGTTCTTC. It encodes CASSLALAGNNEQFF.

The genes are TRBV5-1 and TRBJ2-3, with 8 bases identical to TRBD2. This CDR3 has 16 residues. With V trimmed by 0 bases and J by 4 bases, 7 bases remained unmatched. Germline-derived CDR1 and CDR2 are SGHRS and YFSETQ. CDR3 loop: CASSLGVSGESDTQYF. CDR3 coding DNA: TGCGCCAGCAGCTTGGGGGTTAGCGGGGAATCAGATACGCAGTATTTT.

This clone was counted between two and nine times. V is TRBV6-6 and J is TRBJ1-1; D remains ambiguous. The V end lost 6 bases, the J end lost 0 bases, and 5 bases lay between the germline ends. Germline CDR1 reads MNHNY; CDR2 reads SVGAGI (reference sequence). This CDR3 has 12 residues. The CDR3 nucleotides are TGTGCCAGCAGCTCAGTGAACACTGAAGCTTTCTTT. It translates to CASSSVNTEAFF.